This T cell receptor (beta chain) is drawn from a study of blood T cell repertoires in COVID-19 (dated by TCRdb to 2019 to 2021). Background on the whole study: The collaborator samples originated in the United States, Italy and Spain and spanned the acute and convalescent phases of COVID-19. The material from the prospective study consisted of cDNA or gDNA derived from T cells, B-cell-depleted T cells, or PBMCs. Subjects who had been exposed to COVID-19, were actively infected with it, or had recovered from it provided the deeply sampled blood TCRbeta repertoires that made up the dataset. A freely available public database, intended as a resource for researchers studying the immune response to SARS-CoV-2, is where the repertoires were released. Samples came from the ongoing ImmuneRACE study (first 160 participants) plus 1,254 subjects from 6 global collaborators. Nearly every sample came with metadata listing a de-identified subject ID, COVID-19 status, age in years and sex. Where available, HLA class I and class II types were obtained from metadata supplied by the sample provider rather than from assay-based typing.

The full study reports these points: How much clinical and demographic metadata was included differed by source and by participant, and the metadata was provided uncurated.

In its sample, this clone was seen once. Which antigen it targets is not known. No base qualities exist here, and no much larger clone lies one base off it. The immunoSEQ Assay, a bias-controlled multiplex PCR, was used to amplify TCRbeta CDR3 regions from genomic DNA. Concerning the study's data processing: The number of nucleated cells in each sample was estimated by amplification of reference gene primers within the assay. Sequence reads were collapsed and filtered to measure the absolute abundance of every unique TCRbeta CDR3 rearrangement. For each sample, productive Simpson clonality was calculated by taking the square root of Simpson's diversity index across productive rearrangements. The table comes from immuneACCESS by way of TCRdb, which keeps in-frame sequences with V and J called. Part of the clones is missing from these tables; in studies checked, under half for an unresolved V gene and the rest for unknown reasons. That table supplies the V and J calls and clone size; D and trimming were determined from the DNA. Within this sample are 30,000 to 40,000 clones, with approximately 88% of them counted one time only. The top ten constitute 14% of the sample.

Collaborating institutions collected whole blood in K2EDTA tubes following their own protocols. For TCRbeta analysis, collaborators shipped samples as frozen whole blood, isolated PBMCs, or DNA extracted from either of those sample types. V ends up 5 bases short and J 5 bases short, with an unmatched junction base count of 14. Its CDR3 holds 16 amino acids, cysteine through phenylalanine. Just the 48-base CDR3 DNA is kept, in frame starting at base 1. CDR1 and CDR2 are read off the germline V gene as SGHTS and YDEGEE. The sample comprised peripheral blood. The origin of this receptor is a man aged 55 to 70 with active COVID-19. The chain is assembled from TRBV5-8 and TRBJ1-2, with 8 bases aligning to TRBD1. The CDR3: CASRPPPTGGGYGYTF. The DNA is TGTGCCAGCAGACCCCCCCCAACAGGGGGTGGTTATGGCTACACCTTC.